This is a list of T cell receptor beta chains from one sample in a study of cytomegalovirus exposure and HLA in healthy donors. The table came from immunoSEQ multiplex PCR; TCRdb's copy has only in-frame clones and leaves some out. Of around 99,000 clones listed, around 74% are singletons. Sequencing used PBMCs. Receptor source: a man aged 45-60 years in good health and CMV-seropositive. Each CDR3 is given with its conserved first and last residue. A D gene is named only where the DNA matches it firmly. Clone size is given for some rows only: seen once, a few or many times, or a class if the clone is expanded.

clone_size j_call d_call v_call cdr3_aa cdr3_nt
- TRBJ2-3 - TRBV5-1 CASSLLGGAGTDTQYF TGCGCCAGCAGCTTGTTAGGCGGGGCGGGCACAGATACGCAGTATTTT
- TRBJ2-7 - TRBV28 CASSPNYEQYF TGTGCCAGCAGCCCAAATTACGAGCAGTACTTC
- TRBJ1-1 - TRBV5-6 CASSFYQIMNTEAFF TGTGCCAGCAGCTTTTATCAGATCATGAACACTGAAGCTTTCTTT
- TRBJ1-3 - TRBV2 CASSPDIHSGNTIYF TGTGCCAGCAGTCCCGACATACACTCTGGAAACACCATATATTTT
- TRBJ1-5 TRBD1 TRBV28 CASRGQGYQPQHF TGTGCCAGCAGAGGACAGGGGTATCAGCCCCAGCATTTT
- TRBJ1-1 - TRBV6-1 CASTLSRSGTEAFF TGTGCCAGCACTCTATCTCGGAGCGGCACTGAAGCTTTCTTT
- TRBJ2-2 - TRBV4-3 CASSQAPGGNTGELFF TGCGCCAGCAGCCAAGCTCCCGGGGGGAACACCGGGGAGCTGTTTTTT
- TRBJ1-2 TRBD1 TRBV19 CASSRDSLNYGYTF TGTGCCAGTAGCAGGGACAGCTTAAACTATGGCTACACCTTC
- TRBJ2-6 - TRBV4-3 CASSQASGANVLTF TGCGCCAGCAGCCAGGCCTCTGGGGCCAACGTCCTGACTTTC
once TRBJ1-2 - TRBV5-4 CASSLGDYGYTF TGTGCCAGCAGCTTAGGGGACTATGGCTACACCTTC
- TRBJ2-5 - TRBV4-3 CASSQEPGTRQETQYF TGCGCCAGCAGCCAGGAGCCAGGGACTCGTCAGGAGACCCAGTACTTC
few TRBJ1-4 - TRBV4-3 CASSQEIGGEKLFF TGCGCCAGCAGCCAAGAGATCGGGGGTGAAAAACTGTTTTTT
- TRBJ2-4 - TRBV6-5 CASSYSLGSENIQYF TGTGCCAGCAGTTACTCGTTAGGCAGCGAAAACATTCAGTACTTC
- TRBJ2-2 TRBD2 TRBV7-3 CASKATESWSSSGGGELFF TGTGCCAGCAAGGCGACAGAATCTTGGTCCTCTAGCGGGGGCGGGGAGCTGTTTTTT
- TRBJ1-2 - TRBV14 CASSHPPGTPGYTF TGTGCCAGCAGCCACCCCCCCGGGACTCCCGGCTACACCTTC
few TRBJ1-1 - TRBV5-8 CASSLYQGMNTEAFF TGTGCCAGCAGCTTGTATCAGGGGATGAACACTGAAGCTTTCTTT
- TRBJ1-4 TRBD1 TRBV28 CASSLSGTVNEKLFF TGTGCCAGCAGTCTCTCCGGGACAGTTAATGAAAAACTGTTTTTT
- TRBJ2-7 - TRBV12-5 CASGFGGNEQYF TGTGCTAGTGGTTTTGGGGGCAACGAGCAGTACTTC
- TRBJ2-7 - TRBV27 CASSTLPGRDLEQYF TGTGCCAGCAGTACGCTGCCAGGGCGGGATTTGGAGCAGTACTTC
few TRBJ2-1 - TRBV11-3 CASSRLSGGADHNEQFF TGTGCCAGCAGCCGACTATCGGGGGGCGCAGATCACAATGAGCAGTTCTTC
- TRBJ2-5 TRBD1 TRBV4-1 CASSQEGQGARKTQYF TGCGCCAGCAGCCAAGAGGGACAGGGGGCGCGGAAGACCCAGTACTTC
- TRBJ2-3 TRBD2 TRBV15 CATSRDSLAGDSTDTQYF TGTGCCACCAGCAGAGATTCCTTAGCGGGGGATAGCACAGATACGCAGTATTTT
- TRBJ2-3 TRBD2 TRBV7-9 CASSLEAGGHGTDTQYF TGTGCCAGCAGCTTAGAAGCGGGGGGGCACGGCACAGATACGCAGTATTTT